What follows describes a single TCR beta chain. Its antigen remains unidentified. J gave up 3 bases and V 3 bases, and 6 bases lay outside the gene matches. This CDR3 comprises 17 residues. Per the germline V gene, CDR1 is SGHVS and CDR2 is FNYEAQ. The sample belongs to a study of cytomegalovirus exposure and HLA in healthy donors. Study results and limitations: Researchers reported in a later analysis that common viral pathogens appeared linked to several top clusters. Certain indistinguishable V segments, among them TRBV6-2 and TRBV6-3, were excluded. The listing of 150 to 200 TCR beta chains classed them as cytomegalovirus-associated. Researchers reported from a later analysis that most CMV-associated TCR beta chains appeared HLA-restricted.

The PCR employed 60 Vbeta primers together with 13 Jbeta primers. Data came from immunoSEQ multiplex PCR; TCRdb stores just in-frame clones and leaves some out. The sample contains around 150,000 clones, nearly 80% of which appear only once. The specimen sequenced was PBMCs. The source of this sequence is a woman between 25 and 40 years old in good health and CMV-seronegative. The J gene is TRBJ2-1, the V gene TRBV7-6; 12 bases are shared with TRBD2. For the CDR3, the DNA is TGTGCCAGCAGCTTCAGGACTAGCGGGGTGGACTACAATGAGCAGTTCTTC. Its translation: CASSFRTSGVDYNEQFF.